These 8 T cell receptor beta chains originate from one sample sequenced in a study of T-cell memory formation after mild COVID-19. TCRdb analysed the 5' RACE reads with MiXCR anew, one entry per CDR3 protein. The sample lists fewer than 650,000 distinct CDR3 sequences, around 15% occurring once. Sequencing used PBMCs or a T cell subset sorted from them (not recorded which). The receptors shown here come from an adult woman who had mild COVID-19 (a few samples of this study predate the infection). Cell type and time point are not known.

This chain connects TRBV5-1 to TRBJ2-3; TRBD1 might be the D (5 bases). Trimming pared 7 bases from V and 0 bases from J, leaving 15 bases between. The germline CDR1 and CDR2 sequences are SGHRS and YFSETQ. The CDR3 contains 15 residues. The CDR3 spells CASQVAGQSTDTQYF. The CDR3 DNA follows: TGCGCCAGCCAGGTGGCAGGACAAAGCACAGATACGCAGTATTTT.

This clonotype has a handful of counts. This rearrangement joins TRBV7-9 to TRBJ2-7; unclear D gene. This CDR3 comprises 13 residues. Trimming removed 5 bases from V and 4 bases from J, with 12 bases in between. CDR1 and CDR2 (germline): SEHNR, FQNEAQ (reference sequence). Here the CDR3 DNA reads TGTGCCAGCAGCGCATCCGAAGTTTACGAGCAGTACTTC. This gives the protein CASSASEVYEQYF.

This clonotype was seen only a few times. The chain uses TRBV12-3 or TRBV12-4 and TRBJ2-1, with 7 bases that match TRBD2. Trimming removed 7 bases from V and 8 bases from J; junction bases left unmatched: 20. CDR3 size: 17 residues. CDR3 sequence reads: CASTLGPASGGGDEQFF. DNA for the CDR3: TGTGCCAGCACCCTCGGGCCAGCTAGCGGAGGAGGCGATGAGCAGTTCTTC.

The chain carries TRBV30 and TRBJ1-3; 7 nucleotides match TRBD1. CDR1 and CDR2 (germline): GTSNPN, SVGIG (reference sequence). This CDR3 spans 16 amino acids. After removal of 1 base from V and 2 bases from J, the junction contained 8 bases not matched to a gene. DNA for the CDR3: TGTGCCTGGAGTGCGTACAGGGGAATTGCTGGAAACACCATATATTTT. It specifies CAWSAYRGIAGNTIYF.

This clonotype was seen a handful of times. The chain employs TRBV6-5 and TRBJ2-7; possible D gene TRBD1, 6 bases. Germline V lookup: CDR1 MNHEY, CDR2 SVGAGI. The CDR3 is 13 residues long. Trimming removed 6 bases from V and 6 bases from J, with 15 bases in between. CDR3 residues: CASRRPGAAEQYF. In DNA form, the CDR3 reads TGTGCCAGCAGGCGTCCAGGGGCTGCCGAGCAGTACTTC.

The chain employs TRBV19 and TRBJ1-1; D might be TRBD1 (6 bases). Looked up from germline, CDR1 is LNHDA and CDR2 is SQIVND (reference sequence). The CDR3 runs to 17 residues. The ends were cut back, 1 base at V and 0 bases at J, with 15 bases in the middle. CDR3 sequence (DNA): TGTGCCAGTAGTATAGCGTCAGGGGATCAAATGAACACTGAAGCTTTCTTT. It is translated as CASSIASGDQMNTEAFF.

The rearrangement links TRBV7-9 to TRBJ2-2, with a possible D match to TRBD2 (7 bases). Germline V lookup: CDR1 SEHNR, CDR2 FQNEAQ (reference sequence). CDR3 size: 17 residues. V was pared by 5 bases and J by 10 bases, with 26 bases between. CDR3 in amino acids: CASSLRSGGAVREELFF. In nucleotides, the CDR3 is TGTGCCAGCAGCCTCCGGTCGGGGGGCGCAGTGAGGGAGGAGCTGTTTTTT.

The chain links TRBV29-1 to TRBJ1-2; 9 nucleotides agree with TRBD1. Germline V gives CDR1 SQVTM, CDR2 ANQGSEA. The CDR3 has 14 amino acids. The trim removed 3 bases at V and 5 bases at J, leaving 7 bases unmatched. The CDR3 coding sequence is TGCAGCGTTGAGGGGACAGGGTTTCTTTATGGCTACACCTTC. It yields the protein CSVEGTGFLYGYTF.